This entry lists 7 T cell receptor beta chains sequenced from one sample in a study of human thymus T cells. Repertoires were generated with immunoSEQ multiplex PCR, while TCRdb's copy carries only in-frame clones and drops some. In the table there are some 78,000 clones, approximately 97% of which are singletons. Corrective cardiac surgery supplied the resected thymus tissue. Specimen: thymus tissue. The receptors shown here come from a boy under two years old with a congenital heart defect but otherwise immunologically healthy.

V and J are TRBV30 and TRBJ1-2; D is unclear. The CDR3 extends over 12 amino acids. Germline values: CDR1 GTSNPN, CDR2 SVGIG (reference sequence). V was trimmed by 0 bases and J by 7 bases, leaving 9 bases between them. The DNA of the CDR3 is TGTGCCTGGAGTGTACCGGGGAGTGGCTACACCTTC. Translated: CAWSVPGSGYTF.

V gene TRBV4-1 combines with J gene TRBJ2-7, with TRBD1 identical over 7 bases. The CDR3 is made up of 14 amino acids. CDR1 is MGHRA and CDR2 is YSYEKL in the germline V gene. J gave up 4 bases and V 4 bases, and 7 bases lay outside the gene matches. The CDR3 sequence is CASSPVGRGYEQYF. CDR3 nucleotides: TGCGCCAGCAGCCCCGTCGGCAGGGGGTACGAGCAGTACTTC.

The chain joins TRBV4-1 to TRBJ2-7; 10 nucleotides agree with TRBD2. Germline CDR1 MGHRA, CDR2 YSYEKL. V was clipped by 0 bases and J by 1 base; unmatched bases: 9. This CDR3 contains 18 residues. Written as DNA, the CDR3 is TGCGCCAGCAGCCAAGATCGGCCTAGCGGGGGATGGTCCTACGAGCAGTACTTC. It specifies CASSQDRPSGGWSYEQYF.

This clone showed up just a few times. This chain joins TRBV2 and TRBJ1-5, with 10 bases identical to TRBD1. This CDR3 has 17 residues. Germline CDR1 and CDR2: SNHLY and FYNNEI. Losses at the gene ends were 10 bases for V and 0 bases for J; bases not matched to a gene: 12. DNA of the CDR3: TGTGCCACCGGGACAGGGGTCGATGGGTATAGCAATCAGCCCCAGCATTTT. Translation: CATGTGVDGYSNQPQHF.

The chain uses TRBV10-1 and TRBJ1-1; the match to TRBD1 covers 7 bases. The CDR3 sequence is 16 residues long. The V segment lost 4 bases and the J segment 1 base; nucleotides outside the gene matches: 9. CDR1 is WNHNN, CDR2 SYGVQD, per germline (reference sequence). CDR3 sequence reads: CASSGQGHKRNTEAFF. The CDR3 DNA reads TGCGCCAGCAGTGGACAGGGTCATAAAAGGAACACTGAAGCTTTCTTT.

The gene calls are TRBV19 and TRBJ1-2; D is possibly TRBD1 (6 bases). CDR3 size: 14 residues. Germline assignment: CDR1 LNHDA and CDR2 SQIVND (reference sequence). Trimming removed 7 bases at V and 5 bases at J, with 17 bases between. CDR3 nucleotide sequence: TGTGCCAGTACCTCCCAGGGGTTACAATATGGCTACACCTTC. This codes for CASTSQGLQYGYTF.

The rearrangement joins TRBV18 to TRBJ2-7; D might be TRBD1 or TRBD2, each matching 5 bases. V shed 3 bases and J shed 7 bases, with 19 bases lying between them. There are 15 residues in the CDR3. Germline V gene data show CDR1 as KGHSH and CDR2 as LQKENI. The CDR3 loop is CASSPGAGEGREQYF. The CDR3 bases are TGTGCCAGCTCACCCGGGGCGGGTGAGGGTCGGGAGCAGTACTTC.